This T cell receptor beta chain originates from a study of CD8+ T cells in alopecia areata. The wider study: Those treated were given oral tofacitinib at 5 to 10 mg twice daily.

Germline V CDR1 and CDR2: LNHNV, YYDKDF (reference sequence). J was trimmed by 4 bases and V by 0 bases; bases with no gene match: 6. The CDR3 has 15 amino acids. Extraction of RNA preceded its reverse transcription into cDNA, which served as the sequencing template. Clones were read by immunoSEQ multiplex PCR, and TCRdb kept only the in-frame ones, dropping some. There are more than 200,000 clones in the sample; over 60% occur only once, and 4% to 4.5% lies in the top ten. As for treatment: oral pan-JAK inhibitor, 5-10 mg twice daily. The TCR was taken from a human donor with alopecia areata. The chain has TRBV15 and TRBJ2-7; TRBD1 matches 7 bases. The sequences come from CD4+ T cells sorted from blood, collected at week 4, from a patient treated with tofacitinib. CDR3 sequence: CATSREGGHGYEQYF. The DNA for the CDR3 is TGTGCCACCAGCAGAGAAGGGGGCCATGGGTACGAGCAGTACTTC.